Listed below are T cell receptor beta chains from one sample, sequenced in a study of regulatory T cells in long-lasting Graves disease. TCRdb reanalysed the multiplex PCR reads using MiXCR and keeps one entry per CDR3 protein. The sample includes about 240,000 distinct CDR3 sequences, about 19% seen only once; the top ten take around 13%. Sequences were derived from peripheral blood mononuclear cells (PBMCs), sampled at new diagnosis, from a patient treated with antithyroid drugs. These receptors all come from a female donor with Graves disease. Both conserved end residues are part of each CDR3. The order of the fields is J gene, V gene, clone size, D gene, CDR3 DNA, CDR3 protein. The D gene is left open where the match is weak. Where a row states a size, it is once, few, many or the class of an expanded clone; other rows omit it.

>TRBJ2-7|TRBV30|.|.
TGTGCCTGGACCTATGGGGCTAGGGGCGAGCAGTACTTC
CAWTYGARGEQYF
>TRBJ2-2|TRBV4-1|many|.
TGCGCCAGCAGCCAAGTTCCGGGAGAGGTGGCCGGGGAGCTGTTTTTT
CASSQVPGEVAGELFF
>TRBJ1-6|TRBV18|many|TRBD1
TGTGCCAGCTCATCGACAGGGTTGAATTCACCCCTCCACTTT
CASSSTGLNSPLHF
>TRBJ1-1|TRBV5-1|many|.
TGCGCCAGCAGCTTGGGGGGGGTTGGTAACACTGAAGCTTTCTTT
CASSLGGVGNTEAFF
>TRBJ2-7|TRBV7-2|many|.
TGTGCCAGCAGCATCAGAGGCTACGAGCAGTACTTC
CASSIRGYEQYF
>TRBJ2-4|TRBV4-3|few|TRBD1
TGCGCCAGCAGCCAAGAGGACAGGGCTGGAAACATTCAGTACTTC
CASSQEDRAGNIQYF
>TRBJ2-1|TRBV15|many|TRBD2
TGTGCCACCAGCAGAGATAACTGGCGACTAGCCCATGAGCAGTTCTTC
CATSRDNWRLAHEQFF
>TRBJ2-4|TRBV7-2|.|.
TGTGCCAGCAGCCCCCCTGGGGGCATTCAGTACTTC
CASSPPGGIQYF
>TRBJ2-3|TRBV7-3|many|.
TGTGCCAGCAGCTTAACCCGGAGGGGCTTTAGCACAGATACGCAGTATTTT
CASSLTRRGFSTDTQYF
>TRBJ1-5|TRBV4-3|many|.
TGCGCCAGCAGCCAAGATTGGCAGTCCAATCAGCCCCAGCATTTT
CASSQDWQSNQPQHF
>TRBJ2-7|TRBV12-3/TRBV12-4|many|TRBD1
TGTGCCAGCAGCGACAGGGGGCTGAGACGATACGAGCAGTACTTC
CASSDRGLRRYEQYF
>TRBJ2-1|TRBV3-2|many|.
TGTGCCAGCAGCCAACCGCGGGGGGGTTACAATGAGCAGTTCTTC
CASSQPRGGYNEQFF
>TRBJ2-2|TRBV11-3|many|.
TGTGCCAGCAGCTTAGGCCTTTCCACCGGGGAGCTGTTTTTT
CASSLGLSTGELFF
>TRBJ2-2|TRBV6-2/TRBV6-3|many|TRBD1
TGTGCCAGCGTGGGACAGGGTAACACCGGGGAGCTGTTTTTT
CASVGQGNTGELFF
>TRBJ2-1|TRBV10-2|many|.
TGCGCCAGCAGTGCGCTTTCGGGGCACAACAATGAGCAGTTCTTC
CASSALSGHNNEQFF
>TRBJ1-2|TRBV5-1|many|.
TGTGCCAGCAGCTTGGCCTCGCTGTTCGGCTACACCTTC
CASSLASLFGYTF
>TRBJ1-5|TRBV30|many|.
TGTGCCTGGAGTGTTGGCTATAGCAATCAGCCCCAGCATTTT
CAWSVGYSNQPQHF
>TRBJ1-1|TRBV3-1|many|.
TGTGCCAGCAGCCAAGATTGGTCAGGGTGGGCTGAAGCTTTCTTT
CASSQDWSGWAEAFF
>TRBJ2-1|TRBV11-3|many|TRBD2
TGTGCCAGCAGCTGGTCTAGCGGGGAATTCTACAATGAGCAGTTCTTC
CASSWSSGEFYNEQFF
>TRBJ1-1|TRBV7-2|once|TRBD1
TGTGCCAGCACCCGTCAGGGGGCAAGAGATAGTGAAGCTTTCTTT
CASTRQGARDSEAFF
>TRBJ2-3|TRBV28|many|.
TGTGCCAGCAGTCACAGGACAGCTACAGATACGCAGTATTTT
CASSHRTATDTQYF
>TRBJ2-7|TRBV11-3|many|TRBD2
TGTGCCAGCAGCCTCGCGGGAGGGCAAGTGCAGTACTTC
CASSLAGGQVQYF
>TRBJ2-1|TRBV5-1|.|.
TGCGCCAGCAGCCGACAGATTAGCTCCTACAATGAGCAGTTCTTC
CASSRQISSYNEQFF
>TRBJ2-1|TRBV12-3/TRBV12-4|many|TRBD2
TGTGCCAGCAGTTTTACGAGGCAGCGGGGGCACAATGAGCAGTTCTTC
CASSFTRQRGHNEQFF
>TRBJ2-4|TRBV7-2|few|.
TGTGCCAGCAGCTTAGGAGGGGGGGGGGTTTGGGACATTCAGTACTTC
CASSLGGGGVWDIQYF
>TRBJ2-1|TRBV6-2/TRBV6-3|many|TRBD1
TGTGCCAGCAGAAAAGGGACAGGGGGCCACAATGAGCAGTTCTTC
CASRKGTGGHNEQFF
>TRBJ1-5|TRBV20-1|.|.
TGCAGTGAGGGAATGGGGAATCAGCCCCAGCATTTT
CSEGMGNQPQHF
>TRBJ2-3|TRBV7-2|many|.
TGTGCCAGCAGCTTAAAGAACACAGATACGCAGTATTTT
CASSLKNTDTQYF
>TRBJ2-7|TRBV6-1|many|.
TGTGCCAGCAGGGTAACCCGGGCTATATCCTACGAGCAGTACTTC
CASRVTRAISYEQYF
>TRBJ1-6|TRBV6-1|many|TRBD1
TGTGCCAGCAGTACAGGGACAGGGGGTTTTTCACCCCTCCACTTT
CASSTGTGGFSPLHF
>TRBJ2-3|TRBV5-1|.|TRBD1
TGTGCCAGCAGTGGACAGGGGGCGAGGACAGATACGCAGTATTTT
CASSGQGARTDTQYF
>TRBJ1-1|TRBV5-6|many|TRBD1
TGTGCCAGCAGGCCTACAGGGGGATGGACTGAAGCTTTCTTT
CASRPTGGWTEAFF
>TRBJ1-6|TRBV6-1|many|.
TGTGCCAGCAGACGGGGCCAAGGACAAGGAAGGCGGAATTCACCCCTCCACTTT
CASRRGQGQGRRNSPLHF
>TRBJ2-2|TRBV7-3|.|TRBD1
TGTGCCAGCAGCGATCGGACAGGGAACACCGGGGAGCTGTTTTTT
CASSDRTGNTGELFF
>TRBJ2-4|TRBV2|many|.
TGTGCCTCACACGGCAGGGGAAAAGAAGACAAAAACATTCAGTACTTC
CASHGRGKEDKNIQYF
>TRBJ1-1|TRBV7-3|many|.
TGTGCCAGCAGCTTAAGTAGTGGGGTGGGGGACACTGAAGCTTTCTTT
CASSLSSGVGDTEAFF
>TRBJ1-1|TRBV10-3|many|.
TGTGCCATCAGTAGACACTTAAACACTGAAGCTTTCTTT
CAISRHLNTEAFF
>TRBJ2-1|TRBV30|.|TRBD1
TGTGCCTGGAGTAAGACAGGGGTAGCAGATGAGCAGTTCTTC
CAWSKTGVADEQFF
>TRBJ2-4|TRBV4-3|many|TRBD2
TGCGCCAGCAGCCTTATCGGACTAGAAAACATTCAGTACTTC
CASSLIGLENIQYF
>TRBJ2-5|TRBV15|many|.
TGTGCCACCAGCAGAGATCAAGAGGGTGGGGAGACCCAGTACTTC
CATSRDQEGGETQYF
>TRBJ1-5|TRBV28|.|.
TGTGCCAGCAGTTCCCGACTCTGGAGCAATCAGCCCCAGCATTTT
CASSSRLWSNQPQHF
>TRBJ2-1|TRBV6-5|.|TRBD1
TGTGCCAGCAGTTACTCGGGGGACAGCTCCTACAATGAGCAGTTCTTC
CASSYSGDSSYNEQFF
>TRBJ2-7|TRBV12-3/TRBV12-4|many|TRBD2
TGTGCCAGCACCCCAGGGGCGGGAGGAGATTACGAGCAGTACTTC
CASTPGAGGDYEQYF
>TRBJ2-4|TRBV6-1|many|TRBD1
TGTGCCAGCAGTGGCTGGACAGGTTACAAAAACATTCAGTACTTC
CASSGWTGYKNIQYF
>TRBJ1-5|TRBV6-1|many|.
TGTGCCAGCAGGCCTCTTACATTGGACAACCCCAATCAGCCCCAGCATTTT
CASRPLTLDNPNQPQHF
>TRBJ2-7|TRBV30|once|.
TGTGCCTGGAGCGGAAGGGGGGCCCTGGGGGAGCAGTACTTC
CAWSGRGALGEQYF
>TRBJ1-2|TRBV18|many|.
TGTGCCAGCTCACTCGGTGGGCAGAACTATGACTACACCTTC
CASSLGGQNYDYTF
>TRBJ2-7|TRBV3-2|many|.
TGTGCCAGCAGCCAATGCGGGGAAACCTACGAGCAGTACTTC
CASSQCGETYEQYF
>TRBJ2-1|TRBV6-2/TRBV6-3|.|TRBD1
TGTGCCAGCAGTGACAGGGCCTCCTACAATGAGCAGTTCTTC
CASSDRASYNEQFF
>TRBJ2-3|TRBV9|many|.
TGTGCCAGCAGCGTGGGGGCCGACACAGATACGCAGTATTTT
CASSVGADTDTQYF
>TRBJ1-5|TRBV11-2|.|.
TGTGCCAGCAGCCTAACTTTGGACAGAGGGCTCAATCAGCCCCAGCATTTT
CASSLTLDRGLNQPQHF
>TRBJ2-7|TRBV10-3|.|.
TGTGCCATCAGTCCGAGACTACTCGCCTACGAGCAGTACTTC
CAISPRLLAYEQYF
>TRBJ2-5|TRBV18|many|TRBD1
TGTGCCAGCTCACCACCGACAGGGGGCTTTGGAGAGACCCAGTACTTC
CASSPPTGGFGETQYF
>TRBJ2-2|TRBV10-3|few|TRBD1
TGTGCCATCAAGACGTCCGGGACAGGGGACACCGGGGAGCTGTTTTTT
CAIKTSGTGDTGELFF
>TRBJ2-2|TRBV12-3/TRBV12-4|many|.
TGTGCCAGCAGTTTGTGGGGACCGAACACCGGGGAGCTGTTTTTT
CASSLWGPNTGELFF
>TRBJ2-3|TRBV20-1|many|.
TGCAGTGCTAGAGATAGAGCGGATGACACAGATACGCAGTATTTT
CSARDRADDTDTQYF
>TRBJ2-7|TRBV20-1|.|TRBD2
TGCAGTGCTGGGGCTCCGGGACTAGCGGGGGGCTACGAGCAGTACTTC
CSAGAPGLAGGYEQYF
>TRBJ2-3|TRBV18|many|TRBD1
TGTGCCAGCTCACCTAAGGACAGGGCAACAGATACGCAGTATTTT
CASSPKDRATDTQYF
>TRBJ2-7|TRBV11-2|.|.
TGTGCCAGCAGCTCGAGTGGGGGGATGGCGGGGGAGCAGTACTTC
CASSSSGGMAGEQYF
>TRBJ2-3|TRBV5-1|many|.
TGCGCCAGCAGGATTAGCGGAGTCACAGATACGCAGTATTTT
CASRISGVTDTQYF